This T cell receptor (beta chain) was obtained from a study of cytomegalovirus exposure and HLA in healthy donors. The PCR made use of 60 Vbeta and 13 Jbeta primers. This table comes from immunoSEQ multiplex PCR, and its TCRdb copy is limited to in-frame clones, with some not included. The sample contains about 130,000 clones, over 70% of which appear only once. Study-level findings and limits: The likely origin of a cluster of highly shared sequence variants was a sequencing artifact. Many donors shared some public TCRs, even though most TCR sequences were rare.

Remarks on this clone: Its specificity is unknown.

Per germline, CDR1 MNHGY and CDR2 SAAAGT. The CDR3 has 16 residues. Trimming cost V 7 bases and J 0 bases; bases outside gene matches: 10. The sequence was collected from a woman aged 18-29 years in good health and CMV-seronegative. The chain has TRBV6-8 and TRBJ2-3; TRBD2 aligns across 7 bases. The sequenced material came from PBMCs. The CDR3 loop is CASIGVGSGSTDTQYF. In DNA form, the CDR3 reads TGTGCCAGCATAGGGGTTGGTAGCGGGAGCACAGATACGCAGTATTTT.